The 13 T cell receptor beta chains below all came from one sample that was sequenced in a study of T cell changes during pregnancy in multiple sclerosis. The data were produced by immunoSEQ multiplex PCR, yet TCRdb's version contains in-frame clones alone and is incomplete. The table records tens of thousands of clones, around 88% of them present only once. Here the sequenced sample was CD4+ T cells from peripheral blood mononuclear cells, taken in the first trimester of pregnancy. These receptors were taken from a female donor in good health, enrolled as a control in a pregnancy study.

The rearrangement uses TRBV7-2 and TRBJ2-3, with 12 bases identical to TRBD2. Trimming removed 5 bases from V and 1 base from J; junction bases left unmatched: 7. This CDR3 has 17 residues. Germline CDR1 and CDR2: SGHTA and FQGNSA. The CDR3 spells CASSLYRLAGGTDTQYF. CDR3 in DNA: TGTGCCAGCAGCCTGTACCGACTAGCGGGGGGCACAGATACGCAGTATTTT.

The chain recombines TRBV14 with TRBJ1-2, with 7 bases matching TRBD1. CDR3 length: 12 residues. The germline V gene encodes CDR1 SGHDN and CDR2 FVKESK. Losses at the gene ends were 4 bases for V and 5 bases for J; bases not matched to a gene: 1. The CDR3 loop reads CASSPTGYGYTF. CDR3 in DNA: TGTGCCAGCAGCCCGACAGGGTATGGCTACACCTTC. The complete variable domain, with remaining parts taken from reference TRBV14 and TRBJ1-2, reads EAGVTQFPSHSVIEKGQTVTLRCDPISGHDNLYWYRRVMGKEIKFLLHFVKESKQDESGMPNNRFLAERTGGTYSTLKVQPAELEDSGVYFCASSPTGYGYTFGSGTRLTVV.

The gene calls are TRBV5-4 and TRBJ2-1; TRBD1 aligns across 8 bases. Trimming at V came to 4 bases and at J to 2 bases, leaving 5 bases not matched to a gene. CDR1 and CDR2 (germline): SGHNT, YYREEE (reference sequence). The CDR3 runs to 15 residues. The CDR3 is CASSLQGGTYNEQFF. As DNA, the CDR3 is TGTGCCAGCAGCCTACAGGGGGGCACCTACAATGAGCAGTTCTTC. Full variable domain (remainder filled in from reference TRBV5-4 and TRBJ2-1): ETGVTQSPTHLIKTRGQQVTLRCSSQSGHNTVSWYQQALGQGPQFIFQYYREEENGRGNFPPRFSGLQFPNYSSELNVNALELDDSALYLCASSLQGGTYNEQFFGPGTRLTVL.

V gene TRBV18 combines with J gene TRBJ1-4, with D unclear. The germline gives CDR1 KGHSH, CDR2 LQKENI. The CDR3 has 15 residues. With 6 bases removed from V and 5 bases from J, the gap between germline ends came to 16 bases. CDR3 coding DNA: TGTGCCAGCTCGACGACCAGGCAGACAAATGAAAAACTGTTTTTT. Its translation: CASSTTRQTNEKLFF.

CDR3 region: CAWSAGTVGYTF. CDR3 DNA sequence: TGTGCCTGGAGTGCAGGGACAGTCGGCTACACCTTC. This chain joins TRBV30 and TRBJ1-2, with 7 bases aligning to TRBD1. The J segment lost 8 bases and the V segment lost 1 base, leaving 4 bases of the junction unmatched. Germline assignment: CDR1 GTSNPN and CDR2 SVGIG (reference sequence). The CDR3 is 12 amino acids.

The genes are TRBV11-3 and TRBJ1-1, with D unresolved. Germline V gene data show CDR1 as SGHNT and CDR2 as YENEEA. The CDR3 is 12 residues long. Trimming shortened V by 1 base and J by 8 bases, and 8 bases separated the two germline ends. For the CDR3, the DNA is TGTGCCAGCAGCTTAGGGAGAGGGGAAGCTTTCTTT. It encodes CASSLGRGEAFF.

This rearrangement joins TRBV11-2 to TRBJ1-5; 7 bases are a match to TRBD1. The germline V gene has CDR1 SGHAT and CDR2 FQNNGV. The V and J ends lost 0 bases and 5 bases, in that order; junction bases with no gene match: 1. This CDR3 has 14 amino acids. The CDR3, as DNA: TGTGCCAGCAGCTTAGACAGGGGGGATCAGCCCCAGCATTTT. Its translation: CASSLDRGDQPQHF.

The CDR3 is CASSLDLGRETQYF. CDR3 DNA: TGCGCCAGCAGCTTGGATCTGGGGCGAGAGACCCAGTACTTC. V usage is TRBV5-1 and J usage is TRBJ2-5; D might be TRBD1 (5 bases). Per the germline V gene, CDR1 is SGHRS and CDR2 is YFSETQ. Trimming cost V 0 bases and J 4 bases, with 10 bases left between them. The CDR3 has 14 amino acids.

The chain is built from TRBV2 and TRBJ2-2; weak D call: TRBD1 (6 bases). Trimming took 6 bases from V and 4 from J, leaving 15 bases between them. This CDR3 spans 15 amino acids. Germline V CDR1 and CDR2: SNHLY, FYNNEI. The DNA of the CDR3 is TGTGCCAGCAGAAACAGGGACACGAGCACCGGGGAGCTGTTTTTT. It encodes CASRNRDTSTGELFF.

The chain couples TRBV28 to TRBJ2-2; D is perhaps TRBD2 (6 bases). Trimming stripped 3 bases from V and 6 bases from J, with 14 bases between. The CDR3 sequence is 15 residues long. Germline V gene data show CDR1 as MDHEN and CDR2 as SYDVKM. CDR3 region: CASSFIGTLAGELFF. The CDR3 DNA reads TGTGCCAGCAGTTTTATCGGGACTTTAGCCGGGGAGCTGTTTTTT.

This clone was observed a handful of times. The chain joins TRBV4-3 to TRBJ1-1, with a possible D match to TRBD1 (6 bases). The CDR3 extends over 15 amino acids. Germline V gene data show CDR1 as LGHNA and CDR2 as YSLEER. Trimming left V 0 bases short and J 0 bases short, with 8 bases between. The CDR3: CASSQEKGVNTEAFF. The CDR3 DNA reads as TGCGCCAGCAGCCAAGAAAAGGGGGTGAACACTGAAGCTTTCTTT.

The CDR3 DNA is TGCGCCAGCAGCTTGGGACAGGGATCTGGAGCTTTCTTT. It is translated as CASSLGQGSGAFF. This chain links TRBV5-1 with TRBJ1-1; 7 nucleotides agree with TRBD1. Looked up from germline, CDR1 is SGHRS and CDR2 is YFSETQ. J was trimmed by 10 bases and V by 0 bases; bases with no gene match: 6. The CDR3 runs to 13 residues. Variable domain in full (rest from reference TRBV5-1 and TRBJ1-1): KAGVTQTPRYLIKTRGQQVTLSCSPISGHRSVSWYQQTPGQGLQFLFEYFSETQRNKGNFPGRFSGRQFSNSRSEMNVSTLELGDSALYLCASSLGQGSGAFFGQGTRLTVV.

The chain links TRBV19 to TRBJ1-5; TRBD1 agrees at 12 bases. The CDR3 covers 14 residues. Germline V gene lookup returns CDR1 LNHDA and CDR2 SQIVND (reference sequence). Trimming cost V 7 bases and J 7 bases; bases outside gene matches: 5. The CDR3 DNA reads TGTGCCAGTAAAAAAGGGACAGGGGGCCAGCCCCAGCATTTT. It yields the protein CASKKGTGGQPQHF.